This paragraph reports one T cell receptor beta chain. The data were obtained in a study of blood T cell repertoires in COVID-19. Study as a whole: Both acute and convalescent COVID-19 samples were obtained from the United States, Italy and Spain. The analysed material was cDNA or gDNA that came from T cells, B-cell-depleted T cells, or PBMCs.

Source study methods: By means of reference gene primer amplification, nucleated cell counts were estimated. Sequencing was performed with immunoSEQ multiplex PCR; in TCRdb, only in-frame clones are kept and a portion is missing. Clonal size and the V and J genes are those of that table, whereas D and trimming came from the DNA. The repertoire holds some 130,000 clones, with more than 75% as singletons. The sequence derives from a man aged 60-69 years who had recovered from COVID-19. Sample: peripheral blood.

The CDR3 DNA is TGTGCCAGCAGCTTAAGGAAAGGGGCATTGAATCAAGAGACCCAGTACTTC. It specifies CASSLRKGALNQETQYF. The V gene is TRBV7-2, the J gene TRBJ2-5, with D tentatively TRBD1 (5 bases). V was pared by 2 bases and J by 2 bases, with 18 bases between. Germline V gene lookup returns CDR1 SGHTA and CDR2 FQGNSA. CDR3 length equals 17 residues.